This is a list of T cell receptor beta chains from one sample in a study of blood T cell repertoires in COVID-19. Assay used: immunoSEQ multiplex PCR; TCRdb lists only in-frame clones, some missing. The sample shows roughly 97,000 clones, about 80% of them seen only once. The sample comprised peripheral blood. The receptors originated from an elderly woman with active or convalescent COVID-19. CDR3s include the opening cysteine and the closing phenylalanine or tryptophan. The D gene is left open where the match is weak. Clone sizes are given selectively: once, few, many, or a class where the clone is expanded.

J gene | clone size | D gene | V gene | CDR3 protein | CDR3 DNA
TRBJ2-7 | . | TRBD1 | TRBV19 | CASRRQGWTYEQYF | TGTGCCAGTAGGAGACAGGGATGGACCTACGAGCAGTACTTC
TRBJ1-1 | . | TRBD1 | TRBV29-1 | CSVRTGASNTEAFF | TGCAGCGTTCGAACAGGGGCCTCAAACACTGAAGCTTTCTTT
TRBJ2-3 | . | TRBD2 | TRBV9 | CASSVLGGGIHTDTQYF | TGTGCCAGCAGCGTTCTCGGCGGGGGGATCCACACAGATACGCAGTATTTT
TRBJ2-5 | . | TRBD2 | TRBV4-1 | CASSQDASGGGETQYF | TGCGCCAGCAGCCAAGATGCTAGCGGGGGAGGGGAGACCCAGTACTTC
TRBJ1-1 | few | . | TRBV28 | CASNTGKTEAFF | TGTGCCAGCAATACAGGGAAGACTGAAGCTTTCTTT
TRBJ1-6 | . | . | TRBV27 | CASTPWGGDSPLHF | TGTGCCAGCACCCCGTGGGGGGGGGATTCACCCCTCCACTTT
TRBJ2-1 | . | TRBD1 | TRBV5-6 | CASSLEGQGYNEQFF | TGTGCCAGCAGCTTGGAGGGACAGGGCTACAATGAGCAGTTCTTC
TRBJ2-3 | . | TRBD2 | TRBV3-1/TRBV3-2 | CASSQAIAGGRDTQYF | TGTGCCAGCAGCCAAGCGATAGCGGGGGGGCGTGATACGCAGTATTTT
TRBJ1-5 | . | . | TRBV27 | CASRRGAAVNQPQHF | TGTGCCAGCCGGCGGGGGGCAGCCGTTAATCAGCCCCAGCATTTT
TRBJ2-7 | once | . | TRBV7-2 | CASSLNAGSYEQYF | TGTGCCAGCAGCTTAAACGCGGGATCCTACGAGCAGTACTTC
TRBJ1-4 | . | . | TRBV19 | CASSRQPANEKLFF | TGTGCCAGTAGCCGACAGCCGGCTAATGAAAAACTGTTTTTT
TRBJ2-4 | . | . | TRBV11-2 | CASRDSLNIQYF | TGTGCCAGCAGGGACAGCTTGAACATTCAGTACTTC
TRBJ1-1 | . | . | TRBV7-2 | CASSTGLWGTEAFF | TGTGCCAGCAGCACAGGTCTATGGGGCACTGAAGCTTTCTTT
TRBJ1-2 | . | . | TRBV28 | CASSLSHSNYGYTF | TGTGCCAGCAGTTTATCCCACTCTAACTATGGCTACACCTTC
TRBJ2-2 | . | TRBD1 | TRBV9 | CASSATGVGTGELFF | TGTGCCAGCAGCGCAACAGGGGTGGGCACCGGGGAGCTGTTTTTT
TRBJ1-4 | . | . | TRBV27 | CASSTHGGNEKLFF | TGTGCCAGCAGTACGCACGGAGGTAATGAAAAACTGTTTTTT
TRBJ1-1 | . | . | TRBV28 | CASQSGSNTEAFF | TGTGCCAGCCAATCAGGGTCGAACACTGAAGCTTTCTTT
TRBJ1-5 | . | . | TRBV16 | CASSPGLTNQPQHF | TGTGCCAGCAGCCCGGGACTCACTAATCAGCCCCAGCATTTT
TRBJ1-4 | few | . | TRBV28 | CASSLSRARRPREKLFF | TGTGCCAGCAGTTTAAGCAGGGCCCGAAGACCCCGTGAAAAACTGTTTTTT
TRBJ2-3 | . | TRBD2 | TRBV7-3 | CASNSGGRTDTQYF | TGTGCCAGCAACAGCGGGGGGCGCACAGATACGCAGTATTTT
TRBJ2-2 | . | TRBD1 | TRBV4-2 | CASTPGRGLTGELFF | TGTGCCAGCACCCCCGGCAGGGGGCTCACCGGGGAGCTGTTTTTT
TRBJ1-5 | . | TRBD1 | TRBV19 | CASSGQGGNQPQHF | TGTGCCAGTAGCGGACAGGGAGGCAATCAGCCCCAGCATTTT
TRBJ1-1 | . | . | TRBV6-5 | CASSSRQVMNTEAFF | TGTGCCAGCAGTTCCCGACAGGTAATGAACACTGAAGCTTTCTTT
TRBJ1-5 | . | TRBD1 | TRBV29-1 | CSAKTGGSNQPQHF | TGCAGCGCCAAGACAGGGGGCAGCAATCAGCCCCAGCATTTT
TRBJ1-1 | . | TRBD1 | TRBV7-3 | CASSANRGETEAFF | TGTGCCAGCAGCGCAAACAGGGGCGAGACTGAAGCTTTCTTT
TRBJ1-5 | . | . | TRBV24-1 | CATTQGYPKNQPQHF | TGTGCCACCACTCAGGGATACCCTAAGAATCAGCCCCAGCATTTT
TRBJ2-1 | once | . | TRBV9 | CASSGDDSLSYNEQFF | TGTGCCAGCAGCGGCGATGACAGCCTCTCCTACAATGAGCAGTTCTTC
TRBJ1-4 | . | . | TRBV7-2 | CASSPHQAGEKLFF | TGTGCCAGCAGCCCACACCAGGCAGGGGAAAAACTGTTTTTT
TRBJ1-2 | . | . | TRBV2 | CASSEGRAKGYTF | TGTGCCAGCAGTGAAGGCAGGGCCAAAGGCTACACCTTC
TRBJ1-6 | . | . | TRBV19 | CASSIEGRGSPLHF | TGTGCCAGTAGTATTGAGGGCAGGGGTTCACCCCTCCACTTT
TRBJ2-3 | . | . | TRBV9 | CASSVRVAGNTDTQYF | TGTGCCAGCAGCGTACGGGTAGCTGGAAACACAGATACGCAGTATTTT
TRBJ2-1 | . | TRBD2 | TRBV5-6 | CASSRTSGTYNEQFF | TGTGCCAGCAGCCGGACTAGCGGGACCTACAATGAGCAGTTCTTC
TRBJ2-7 | . | . | TRBV19 | CASGTFYEQYF | TGTGCCAGTGGGACTTTCTACGAGCAGTACTTC
TRBJ1-6 | . | . | TRBV19 | CASTTPGNSPLHF | TGTGCCAGTACGACCCCGGGGAATTCACCCCTCCACTTT
TRBJ2-3 | . | TRBD2 | TRBV11-2 | CASSLKASGGFTDTQYF | TGTGCCAGCAGCTTAAAGGCTAGCGGGGGGTTCACAGATACGCAGTATTTT
TRBJ1-5 | . | . | TRBV12-3/TRBV12-4 | CASSLGQAQHF | TGTGCCAGCAGTTTGGGGCAGGCCCAGCATTTT
TRBJ2-1 | . | TRBD2 | TRBV7-2 | CASSTTSGAVNEQFF | TGTGCCAGCAGCACTACTAGCGGGGCTGTGAATGAGCAGTTCTTC
TRBJ2-5 | . | . | TRBV2 | CASSTGPLQETQYF | TGTGCCAGCAGTACAGGGCCCCTCCAAGAGACCCAGTACTTC
TRBJ2-7 | few | TRBD1 | TRBV2 | CASRDSQYPYEQYF | TGTGCCAGCCGGGACAGCCAATACCCCTACGAGCAGTACTTC
TRBJ2-7 | . | . | TRBV27 | CASSLMTGSYEQYF | TGTGCCAGCAGCCTGATGACAGGTTCCTACGAGCAGTACTTC
TRBJ1-2 | . | . | TRBV10-3 | CAISESNGIDGYTF | TGTGCCATCAGTGAGTCGAACGGGATCGATGGCTACACCTTC
TRBJ1-1 | few | . | TRBV28 | CASSEGGDTEAFF | TGTGCCAGCAGTGAAGGGGGGGACACTGAAGCTTTCTTT
TRBJ2-6 | few | . | TRBV24-1 | CATEGRWGANVLTF | TGTGCCACAGAGGGTCGATGGGGGGCCAACGTCCTGACTTTC
TRBJ2-1 | . | TRBD2 | TRBV7-9 | CASSLDTSGSSVEQFF | TGTGCCAGCAGCCTAGACACTAGCGGGAGTTCGGTTGAGCAGTTCTTC
TRBJ1-2 | . | . | TRBV4-3 | CASSLTAGPFGYTF | TGCGCCAGCAGCCTAACAGCGGGCCCATTCGGCTACACCTTC